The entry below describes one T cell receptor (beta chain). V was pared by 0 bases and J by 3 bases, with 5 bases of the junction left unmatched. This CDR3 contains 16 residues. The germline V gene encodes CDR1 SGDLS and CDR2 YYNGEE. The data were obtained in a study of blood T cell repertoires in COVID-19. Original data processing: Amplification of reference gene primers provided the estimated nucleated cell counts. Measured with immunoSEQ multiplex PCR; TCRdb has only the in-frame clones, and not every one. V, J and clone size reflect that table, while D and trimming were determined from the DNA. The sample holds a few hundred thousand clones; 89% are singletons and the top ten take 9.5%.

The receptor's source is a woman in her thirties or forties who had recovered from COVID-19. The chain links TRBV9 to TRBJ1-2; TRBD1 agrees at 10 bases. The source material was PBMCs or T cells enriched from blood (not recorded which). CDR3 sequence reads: CASSVERGTGDYGYTF. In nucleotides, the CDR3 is TGTGCCAGCAGCGTAGAAAGGGGGACAGGGGACTATGGCTACACCTTC.